This T cell receptor (beta chain) was documented in a study of long-term antiretroviral therapy in people with HIV. General study findings and limits: Spans of CDR3 length were tighter for HIV repertoires than for controls. Dating from the mid-2000s to the late 2010s, the blood was possibly obtained under older ART regimens.

This clone was observed once. Its antigen is unidentified. This CDR3 has 15 amino acids. The V gene's germline CDR1 is SGHRS and CDR2 YFSETQ. V was pared by 0 bases and J by 5 bases, with 14 bases between. immunoSEQ v3.0 was run at survey level. Samples were sequenced targeting 40,000-50,000 T-cell genomes each. Profiled with immunoSEQ multiplex PCR; TCRdb holds only in-frame clones, not every one. Of more than 20,000 clones listed, just under 85% are singletons. The chain employs TRBV5-1 and TRBJ1-2; D is unresolved. The source was unsorted PBMCs, collected 0.5 years after starting antiretroviral therapy. The TCR was taken from a man aged 18 to 29 with HIV. CDR3 nucleotide sequence: TGCGCCAGCAGCTTGGCCTGGGCAGAGAGTTATGGCTACACCTTC. Translated, it gives CASSLAWAESYGYTF.